The entry that follows covers one T cell receptor (beta chain) sequence. The antigen is not known. The data were taken from a study of blood T cells in healthy people across ages. Study-wide findings and caveats: It was held that the diversity estimates obtained from one million T cells were underestimates.

Next came a second PCR, run for about 6 to 12 cycles, which used a sample-barcoded 5' primer along with a J-beta primer mix. TCRdb processed the 5' RACE reads anew with MiXCR; each CDR3 protein has one entry. The sample consists of nearly 800,000 distinct CDR3 sequences, roughly 56% of them appearing once. Per the germline V gene, CDR1 is SQVTM and CDR2 is ANQGSEA. CDR3 length: 17 amino acids. After removal of 8 bases from V and 1 base from J, the junction contained 18 bases not matched to a gene. Donors were systemically healthy Caucasian individuals from Russia aged about 6 to 90 years. The sequence came from a man aged 40-55 years in good health. The chain links TRBV29-1 to TRBJ2-3, with 7 bases identical to TRBD2. Input material: blood. DNA for the CDR3: TGCAGCATCAGACCGTTGGTCACCCGGGGGGGCACAGATACGCAGTATTTT. It encodes CSIRPLVTRGGTDTQYF.